Following are 8 T cell receptor beta chains from one sample sequenced in a study of shared clonotypes between healthy human individuals. CD45RO negativity and positive selection for CCR7 defined naive CD8 cells, a population that excluded terminally differentiated effector memory CD45RA+ cells. Repertoires were generated with immunoSEQ multiplex PCR, while TCRdb's copy carries only in-frame clones and drops some. The sample lists 700,000 to 950,000 clones; 96% were seen once. The sequenced sample consisted of naive CD8+ T cells sorted from blood. The receptors originated from a man aged 25 to 40 in good health.

The V gene is TRBV28, the J gene TRBJ2-5; the D gene could be TRBD1 or TRBD2 (5 bases each). This CDR3 region has 17 residues. Trimming stripped 2 bases from V and 5 bases from J, with 21 bases between. The V gene's germline CDR1 is MDHEN and CDR2 SYDVKM. CDR3 residues: CASSLAPLAGRGETQYF. The CDR3 coding sequence is TGTGCCAGCAGTTTAGCCCCTTTGGCAGGGCGCGGGGAGACCCAGTACTTC.

The V gene is TRBV28, the J gene TRBJ2-3, with D maybe TRBD2 (10 bases). CDR1 and CDR2 (germline): MDHEN, SYDVKM. There are 20 residues in the CDR3. The V and J ends lost 6 bases and 1 base respectively, with 29 bases between them. The CDR3 bases are TGTGCCAGCAGCCGACCCGGGACAGGGTCAAGCGGGAGGGGCACAGATACGCAGTATTTT. This translates into CASSRPGTGSSGRGTDTQYF.

The CDR3 is CASSFNPGKNTEAFF. The CDR3 DNA reads TGTGCCAGCAGCTTCAACCCAGGGAAGAACACTGAAGCTTTCTTT. The chain carries TRBV7-9 and TRBJ1-1, with a weak D call TRBD1 (5 bases). Germline CDR1 and CDR2: SEHNR and FQNEAQ (reference sequence). The CDR3 has 15 amino acids. The V end lost 3 bases, the J end lost 1 base, and 12 bases lay between the germline ends.

V gene TRBV7-9 combines with J gene TRBJ2-2, with D tentatively TRBD2 (6 bases). The V gene lost 4 bases and the J gene lost 6 bases, with 21 bases spanning the gap. The CDR3 spans 17 residues. Germline CDR1 reads SEHNR; CDR2 reads FQNEAQ (reference sequence). CDR3 sequence (DNA): TGTGCCAGCAGCTCCCGCCTCGGGGGACCGACCTCCGGGGAGCTGTTTTTT. Translation: CASSSRLGGPTSGELFF.

The chain combines TRBV29-1 with TRBJ2-1; D is ambiguous. Trimming left V 7 bases short and J 16 bases short, with 17 bases between. CDR1 is SQVTM, CDR2 ANQGSEA, per germline. The CDR3 is made up of 10 amino acids. This CDR3 reads CSAAARSFFF. The CDR3 DNA reads as TGCAGCGCGGCAGCGCGGAGTTTCTTCTTC.

In this sample, this clone turned up a few times. The V gene is TRBV29-1, the J gene TRBJ2-4; the D gene could be TRBD1 or TRBD2 (5 bases each). Between the trimmed V and J ends, which lost 6 bases and 4 bases, there was a span of 10 bases. The CDR3 length is 12 residues. CDR1 is SQVTM and CDR2 is ANQGSEA in the germline V gene. This CDR3 reads CSVRGRKNIQYF. In DNA, the CDR3 is TGCAGCGTACGGGGCAGAAAAAACATTCAGTACTTC.

The genes are TRBV28 and TRBJ1-3; 7 nucleotides align to TRBD1. The CDR3 is made up of 15 amino acids. Germline-derived CDR1 and CDR2 are MDHEN and SYDVKM. Unmatched junction bases numbered 6, after V lost 6 bases and J lost 1 base. In nucleotides, the CDR3 is TGTGCCAGCAGAGAGACAGGGTATTCTGGAAACACCATATATTTT. Translation: CASRETGYSGNTIYF.

The genes are TRBV7-9 and TRBJ1-4; D not resolved. The CDR3 is 13 residues long. Germline V CDR1 and CDR2: SEHNR, FQNEAQ (reference sequence). Trimming left V 5 bases short and J 0 bases short, with 4 bases between. The CDR3 is CASSTATNEKLFF. In nucleotides, the CDR3 is TGTGCCAGCAGCACTGCAACTAATGAAAAACTGTTTTTT.